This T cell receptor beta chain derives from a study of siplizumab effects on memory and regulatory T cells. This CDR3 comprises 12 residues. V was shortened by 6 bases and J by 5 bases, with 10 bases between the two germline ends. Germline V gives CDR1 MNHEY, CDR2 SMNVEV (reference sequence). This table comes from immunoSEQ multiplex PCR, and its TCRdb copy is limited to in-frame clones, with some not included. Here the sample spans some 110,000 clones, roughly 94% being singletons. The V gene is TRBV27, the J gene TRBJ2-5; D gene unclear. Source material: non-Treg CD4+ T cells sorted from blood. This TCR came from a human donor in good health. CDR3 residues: CASSLAGETQYF. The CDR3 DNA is TGTGCCAGCAGCTTAGCTGGGGAGACCCAGTACTTC.